The 11 T cell receptor beta chains below all came from one sample that was sequenced in a study of cytomegalovirus exposure and HLA in healthy donors. Primers for the PCR totalled 60 Vbeta and 13 Jbeta. Some clones are missing from TCRdb's copy, which holds only in-frame ones; the method was immunoSEQ multiplex PCR. The sample lists 120,000 or so clones; 75% to 85% were seen once. Material: PBMCs. The receptor set was obtained from a young man in good health and CMV-seronegative.

The chain combines TRBV27 with TRBJ2-1; D is possibly TRBD2 (5 bases). V dropped 6 bases and J dropped 4 bases, with 13 bases sitting between them. The germline gives CDR1 MNHEY, CDR2 SMNVEV (reference sequence). The CDR3 loop spans 14 amino acids. CDR3 sequence reads: CASSSFGVYNEQFF. The CDR3 DNA reads TGTGCCAGCAGCTCCTTCGGGGTGTACAATGAGCAGTTCTTC.

The chain links TRBV4-1 to TRBJ2-4; D ambiguous. Trimming took 1 base from V and 5 from J, leaving 9 bases between them. The CDR3 contains 14 residues. The germline V gene encodes CDR1 MGHRA and CDR2 YSYEKL. CDR3 sequence (DNA): TGCGCCAGCAGCCAAGGTCATTCCCAAAACATTCAGTACTTC. This sequence encodes CASSQGHSQNIQYF.

The chain has TRBV18 and TRBJ2-7; 8 bases line up with TRBD1. Germline V gene sequence: CDR1 KGHSH, CDR2 LQKENI. This CDR3 contains 14 residues. V lost 3 bases, J lost 1 base, and 2 bases stayed unmatched. The CDR3 protein is CASSPTGGSYEQYF. The CDR3 DNA reads TGTGCCAGCTCACCCACAGGGGGGTCCTACGAGCAGTACTTC.

The chain joins TRBV19 to TRBJ1-1, with D possibly being TRBD1 (5 bases). Germline V gene sequence: CDR1 LNHDA, CDR2 SQIVND (reference sequence). The CDR3 extends over 18 amino acids. V lost 6 bases and J lost 1, with 24 bases in between. The CDR3 protein is CASRYTGVRQVWNTEAFF. The CDR3 bases are TGTGCCAGTAGATATACGGGGGTCCGCCAAGTTTGGAACACTGAAGCTTTCTTT.

The V gene is TRBV7-9, the J gene TRBJ2-5; 8 nucleotides agree with TRBD2. This CDR3 contains 16 residues. The V gene end was trimmed by 5 bases and the J gene end by 4 bases; junction bases not matched to a gene: 12. Germline V gene data show CDR1 as SEHNR and CDR2 as FQNEAQ (reference sequence). CDR3 DNA sequence: TGTGCCAGCAGCCCCCAGGGAGCGGGAGAAGGAGAGACCCAGTACTTC. It specifies CASSPQGAGEGETQYF.

V is TRBV11-2 and J is TRBJ2-1; TRBD1 aligns across 10 bases. In germline, CDR1 is SGHAT, CDR2 FQNNGV. The V and J ends lost 5 bases and 10 bases, in that order; junction bases with no gene match: 11. CDR3 length: 15 amino acids. The chain's CDR3 is CASSPGTGAIMEQFF. The CDR3 nucleotides are TGTGCCAGCAGCCCCGGGACAGGGGCAATCATGGAGCAGTTCTTC.

This sequence joins TRBV10-3 and TRBJ2-5, with 9 bases matching TRBD1. CDR1 ENHRY and CDR2 SYGVKD come from the germline V gene. V lost 6 bases, J lost 4 bases, and 6 bases stayed unmatched. This CDR3 spans 14 amino acids. The CDR3 is CAISNRGPVETQYF. CDR3 bases: TGTGCCATCAGCAACAGGGGGCCGGTAGAGACCCAGTACTTC.

The chain carries TRBV18 and TRBJ2-4; TRBD2 agrees at 8 bases. The ends lost 6 bases at V and 8 bases at J; junction bases unmatched: 6. The CDR3 totals 13 residues. Germline CDR1 reads KGHSH; CDR2 reads LQKENI. The chain's CDR3 is CASSGREGDIQYF. Written as DNA, the CDR3 is TGTGCCAGCTCCGGACGGGAGGGAGACATTCAGTACTTC.

This rearrangement joins TRBV28 to TRBJ1-2; TRBD1 is a possible D gene (6 bases). The V and J ends lost 3 bases and 3 bases respectively, with 17 bases between them. In germline, CDR1 is MDHEN, CDR2 SYDVKM. The CDR3 is 16 residues long. CDR3 DNA: TGTGCCAGCAGTTTTCAGGGGCGGTTGGGTCACTATGGCTACACCTTC. Translating gives CASSFQGRLGHYGYTF.

The chain couples TRBV27 to TRBJ1-4, with D maybe TRBD1 (6 bases). The CDR3 covers 15 residues. CDR1 MNHEY and CDR2 SMNVEV come from the germline V gene (reference sequence). V was pared by 5 bases and J by 3 bases, with 13 bases between. The CDR3: CASSKTGSPNEKLFF. CDR3 nucleotides: TGTGCCAGCAGTAAAACAGGGTCCCCTAATGAAAAACTGTTTTTT.

This sequence joins TRBV9 and TRBJ2-2; TRBD2 matches 7 bases. CDR3 length equals 15 residues. V lost 0 bases and J lost 2; bases outside the gene matches: 1. Germline V gene lookup returns CDR1 SGDLS and CDR2 YYNGEE. As DNA, the CDR3 is TGTGCCAGCAGCGTAGGGGGGGGAAACACCGGGGAGCTGTTTTTT. Protein sequence: CASSVGGGNTGELFF.